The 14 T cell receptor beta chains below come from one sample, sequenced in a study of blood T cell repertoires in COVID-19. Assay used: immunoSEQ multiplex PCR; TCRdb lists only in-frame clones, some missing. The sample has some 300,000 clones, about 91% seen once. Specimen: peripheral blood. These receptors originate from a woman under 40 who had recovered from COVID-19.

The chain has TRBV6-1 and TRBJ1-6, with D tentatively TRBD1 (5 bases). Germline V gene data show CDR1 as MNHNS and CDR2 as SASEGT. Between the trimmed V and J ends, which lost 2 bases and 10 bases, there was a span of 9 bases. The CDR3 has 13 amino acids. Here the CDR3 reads CASSEWRGSPLHF. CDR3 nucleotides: TGTGCCAGCAGTGAATGGCGGGGGTCACCCCTCCACTTT.

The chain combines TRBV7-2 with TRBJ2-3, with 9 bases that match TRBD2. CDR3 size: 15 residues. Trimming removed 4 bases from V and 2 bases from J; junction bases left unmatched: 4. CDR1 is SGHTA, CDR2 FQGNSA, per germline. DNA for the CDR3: TGTGCCAGCAGCTCTCTAGCGGGGTACACAGATACGCAGTATTTT. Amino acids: CASSSLAGYTDTQYF.

The DNA for the CDR3 is TGTGCCAGCGGCAGGGTACCTAATGAAAAACTGTTTTTT. This encodes CASGRVPNEKLFF. The V and J genes are TRBV6-5 and TRBJ1-4; a weak D match, TRBD1 (5 bases). The V end was cut by 8 bases, the J end by 3 bases, with 10 bases between. The germline CDR1 and CDR2 sequences are MNHEY and SVGAGI. CDR3 length: 13 residues.

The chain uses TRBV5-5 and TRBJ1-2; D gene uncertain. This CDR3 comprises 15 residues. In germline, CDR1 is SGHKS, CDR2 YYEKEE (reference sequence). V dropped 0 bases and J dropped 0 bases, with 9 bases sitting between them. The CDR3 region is CASSLGPRANYGYTF. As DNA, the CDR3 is TGTGCCAGCAGCTTGGGCCCCCGAGCTAACTATGGCTACACCTTC.

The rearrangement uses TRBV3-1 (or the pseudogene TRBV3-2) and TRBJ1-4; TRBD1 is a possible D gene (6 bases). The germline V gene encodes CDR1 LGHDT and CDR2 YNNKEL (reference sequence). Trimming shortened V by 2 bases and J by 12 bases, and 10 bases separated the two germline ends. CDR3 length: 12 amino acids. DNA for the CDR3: TGTGCCAGCAGCCAACCCAGGGGCGAACTGTTTTTT. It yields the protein CASSQPRGELFF.

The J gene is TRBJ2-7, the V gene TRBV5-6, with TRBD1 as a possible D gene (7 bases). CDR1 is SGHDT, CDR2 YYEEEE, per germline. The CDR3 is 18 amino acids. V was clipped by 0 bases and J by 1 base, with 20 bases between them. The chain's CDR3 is CASSLVIGGGVSSYEQYF. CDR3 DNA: TGTGCCAGCAGCTTGGTAATAGGAGGGGGCGTTTCATCCTACGAGCAGTACTTC. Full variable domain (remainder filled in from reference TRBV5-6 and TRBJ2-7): DAGVTQSPTHLIKTRGQQVTLRCSPKSGHDTVSWYQQALGQGPQFIFQYYEEEERQRGNFPDRFSGHQFPNYSSELNVNALLLGDSALYLCASSLVIGGGVSSYEQYFGPGTRLTVT.

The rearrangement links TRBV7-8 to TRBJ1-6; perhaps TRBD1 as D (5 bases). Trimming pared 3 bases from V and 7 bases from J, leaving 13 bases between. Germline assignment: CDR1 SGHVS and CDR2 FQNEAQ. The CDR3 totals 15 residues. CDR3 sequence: CASSLEGIGNSPLHF. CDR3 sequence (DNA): TGTGCCAGCAGCTTGGAGGGGATCGGGAATTCACCCCTCCACTTT.

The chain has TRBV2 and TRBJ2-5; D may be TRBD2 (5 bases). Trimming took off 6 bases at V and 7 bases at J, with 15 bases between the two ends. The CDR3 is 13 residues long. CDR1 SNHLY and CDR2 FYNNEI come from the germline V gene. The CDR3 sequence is CASRAATRGTQYF. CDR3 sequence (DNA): TGTGCCAGCAGAGCAGCTACTCGGGGGACCCAGTACTTC.

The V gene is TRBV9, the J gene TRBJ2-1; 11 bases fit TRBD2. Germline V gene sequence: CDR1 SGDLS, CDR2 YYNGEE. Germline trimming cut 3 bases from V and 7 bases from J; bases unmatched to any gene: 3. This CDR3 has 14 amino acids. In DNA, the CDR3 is TGTGCCAGCAGCGGAACTAGCGGGGGAAATGAGCAGTTCTTC. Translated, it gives CASSGTSGGNEQFF.

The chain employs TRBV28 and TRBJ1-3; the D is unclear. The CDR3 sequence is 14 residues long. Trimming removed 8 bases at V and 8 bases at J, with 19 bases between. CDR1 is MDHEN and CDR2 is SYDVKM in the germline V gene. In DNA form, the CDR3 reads TGTGCCAGCCGAGGAACCGGGAGTACTGACACCATATATTTT. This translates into CASRGTGSTDTIYF.

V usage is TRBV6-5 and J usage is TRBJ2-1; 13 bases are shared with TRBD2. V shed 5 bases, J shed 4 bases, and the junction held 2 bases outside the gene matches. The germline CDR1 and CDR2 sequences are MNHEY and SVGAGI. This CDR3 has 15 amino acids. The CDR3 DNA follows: TGTGCCAGCAGTCGGACTAGCGGGGGTTACAATGAGCAGTTCTTC. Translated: CASSRTSGGYNEQFF.

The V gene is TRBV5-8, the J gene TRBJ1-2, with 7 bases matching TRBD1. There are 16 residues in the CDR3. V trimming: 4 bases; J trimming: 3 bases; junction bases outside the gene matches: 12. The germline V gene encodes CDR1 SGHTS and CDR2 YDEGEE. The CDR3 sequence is CASSRNPDRAYYGYTF. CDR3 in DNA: TGTGCCAGCAGCCGAAATCCCGACAGGGCTTACTATGGCTACACCTTC.

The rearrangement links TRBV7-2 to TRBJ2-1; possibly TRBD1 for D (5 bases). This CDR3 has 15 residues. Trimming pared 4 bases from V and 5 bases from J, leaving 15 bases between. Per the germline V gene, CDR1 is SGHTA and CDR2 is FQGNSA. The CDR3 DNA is TGTGCCAGCAGCTCCACAGGCAGGGCCCACAATGAGCAGTTCTTC. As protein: CASSSTGRAHNEQFF.

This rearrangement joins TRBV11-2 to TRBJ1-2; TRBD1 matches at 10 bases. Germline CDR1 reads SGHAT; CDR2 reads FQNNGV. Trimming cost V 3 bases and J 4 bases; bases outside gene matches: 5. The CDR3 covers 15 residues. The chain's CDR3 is CASSFEGQGGYGYTF. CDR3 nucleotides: TGTGCCAGCAGCTTCGAAGGACAGGGGGGCTATGGCTACACCTTC.